What follows are 3 T cell receptor beta chains derived from one specimen sequenced in a study of PD-L1 blockade in urothelial cancer. The data were produced by immunoSEQ multiplex PCR, yet TCRdb's version contains in-frame clones alone and is incomplete. The sample contains about 90,000 clones, roughly nine tenths of which appear only once. Specimen: PBMCs, collected around atezolizumab (anti-PD-L1) treatment. All receptors come from a man between 60 and 70 years old with urothelial cancer.

The chain employs TRBV18 and TRBJ1-3, with 9 positions matching TRBD1. The J segment lost 0 bases and the V segment lost 3 bases, leaving 3 bases of the junction unmatched. The CDR3 is 16 amino acids. Germline V gives CDR1 KGHSH, CDR2 LQKENI. The CDR3 DNA reads as TGTGCCAGCTCACCGGGGACAGGGTTCTCTGGAAACACCATATATTTT. Translating gives CASSPGTGFSGNTIYF.

V is TRBV19 and J is TRBJ2-7, with 8 bases matching TRBD1. CDR3 length equals 15 residues. J was trimmed by 0 bases and V by 3 bases; bases with no gene match: 4. Germline CDR1 reads LNHDA; CDR2 reads SQIVND (reference sequence). In DNA form, the CDR3 reads TGTGCCAGTAGTATGAGTACAGGGGGCTCCTACGAGCAGTACTTC. It encodes CASSMSTGGSYEQYF.

The J gene is TRBJ2-1, the V gene TRBV7-9, with D tentatively TRBD1 (6 bases). This CDR3 comprises 15 residues. Germline lookup yields CDR1 SEHNR and CDR2 FQNEAQ (reference sequence). Trimming cost V 5 bases and J 7 bases, with 18 bases left between them. The CDR3 sequence: CASSTEAVRGNEQFF. The CDR3, as DNA: TGTGCCAGCAGCACTGAGGCCGTCAGGGGAAATGAGCAGTTCTTC.